This T cell receptor (beta chain) was observed in a study of a mutant IDH1 vaccine in newly diagnosed glioma listed by TCRdb under 2021. Some background on the complete study: Across visits V03 through V10, patients got a total of eight vaccinations, given in weeks 1, 3, 5, 7, 11, 15, 19 and 23. For exploratory analyses, approximately 23 treated patients had longitudinal TCRB deep sequencing done wherever samples were available. In the chemotherapy-containing groups, vaccination started alongside temozolomide cycles, whereas in patients who had radiotherapy alone it started 4-6 weeks after radiotherapy. The roughly 35 treated patients were around 62% male and around 40% female, with a mean age of approximately 40 years. Peripheral blood was collected at six visits: V03 (baseline), V05, V07, V10, V12 and V13. Prior to enrollment, patients had been given standard therapy consisting of radiotherapy alone, temozolomide alone, or radiochemotherapy with temozolomide, with the combination given to most patients. What the work shows at the level of the full study, not this receptor alone: Pseudoprogression seemed to be unrelated to changes in the top peripheral T cell clonotypes found by TCRB sequencing. Immune responses induced by the vaccine were seen in over 90% of patients across multiple MHC alleles. PBMC samples for TCRB deep sequencing were selected based on availability. The authors stated that sample limitations prevented analyses of patient blood samples from being reproduced.

Reading the label with the study, this specimen's time point is: week 5, during vaccination. Every vaccine dose consisted of 300 ug of a 20-mer mutant IDH1 peptide in Montanide, administered subcutaneously together with topical imiquimod. Donors had newly diagnosed WHO grade 3 or 4 IDH1-mutant astrocytomas with loss of nuclear ATRX. The samples were drawn from NOA16, a multicentre, single-arm, open-label phase I trial in Germany that tested a mutant IDH1 peptide vaccine in humans for the first time. The DNeasy Blood and Tissue Kit was used to extract genomic DNA from EDTA blood for TCRB sequencing. In the germline V gene (reference sequence), CDR1 corresponds to MNHNY and CDR2 to SVGAGI. V is clipped by 6 bases and J by 11 bases, and the sequence between their germline boundaries is 13 bases long. The CDR3 holds 11 amino acids from the cysteine to the phenylalanine. CDR3 DNA only is kept here, 33 bases in frame from base 1.

In regard to this clone: The antigen this receptor binds is unknown. One base away there is no much larger clone; base qualities are not given.

The method was the immunoSEQ multiplex PCR assay. Rearranged TCR beta chain sequences were amplified using the hsTCRB Kit according to the manufacturer's protocol. An Illumina MiSeq was used to sequence the TCRB libraries. For the original study's pipeline: The proprietary platform of the kit vendor was used for demultiplexing, trimming and gene mapping. TCRdb holds this immuneACCESS table with in-frame rearrangements only. Some clones are missing; in checked studies, unresolved V genes explain under half, and the rest has no known cause. The V and J calls and clone size are taken from that table; D and trimming were inferred from the DNA. For this sample the table gives nearly 30,000 clones, of which about 90% were detected only once. Of the sample, about 3.6% is held by the ten largest clones.

This sample comprised peripheral blood mononuclear cells (PBMCs), obtained from a glioma patient whose treatment included an IDH1 peptide vaccine. The receptor was derived from a woman aged 40 to 50 with glioma. Some clones in this sample may be carry-over from other donors' samples. The V gene is TRBV6-6 and the J gene is TRBJ1-1; the D gene lacks a confident call. The DNA reads TGTGCCAGCAGCGACCAACCCCCGGCTTTCTTT. The encoded protein is CASSDQPPAFF.